A selection of T cell receptor beta chains follows, all from one sample in a study of blood T cell repertoires in COVID-19. The assay was immunoSEQ multiplex PCR, and TCRdb's table has in-frame clones only and misses some. The top ten hold about 5.8% of the sample, which has some 78,000 clones, approximately 80% seen once. The sequenced material came from peripheral blood. The receptors were gathered from a man between 60 and 75 years old with active or convalescent COVID-19. CDR3s include the opening cysteine and the closing phenylalanine or tryptophan. The D gene is left open where the match is weak. Only part of the rows carry a size: once, few, many, or a class if the clone is expanded.

TGTGCCAGCAGCGGCCGGGTCGGAGACGGCTCCTACGAGCAGTACTTC CASSGRVGDGSYEQYF - TRBV9 16 once TRBJ2-7
TGTGCCAGCTCACCACCAAGCGGGGGCGCCTACAATGAGCAGTTCTTC CASSPPSGGAYNEQFF TRBD2 TRBV18 16 - TRBJ2-1
TGTGCCAGCTCACCTGTCGGACAGGGGGCTCAAAACACCGGGGAGCTGTTTTTT CASSPVGQGAQNTGELFF TRBD1 TRBV18 18 - TRBJ2-2
TGTGCCAGCAGTTACCCCATACAGGGGGCTTACGAGCAGTACTTC CASSYPIQGAYEQYF TRBD1 TRBV6-2/TRBV6-3 15 few TRBJ2-7
TGTGCCAGCAGTCCCGAGAATTACGAGCAGTACTTC CASSPENYEQYF - TRBV6-2/TRBV6-3 12 - TRBJ2-7
TGTGCCAGCAGTTACTTGCAGGGGGCCTACGAGCAGTACTTC CASSYLQGAYEQYF TRBD1 TRBV6-5 14 many TRBJ2-7
TGTGCCAGCAGCCGGACCCCTAGCGTAACTAGCACAGATACGCAGTATTTT CASSRTPSVTSTDTQYF - TRBV7-2 17 - TRBJ2-3
TGTGCCAGCAGTGAAAGGTATCAGGGGCTAACTGAAGCTTTCTTT CASSERYQGLTEAFF - TRBV2 15 - TRBJ1-1
TGTGCCAGTAGTACCCTCAATGGCGGGGGTTACAATGAGCAGTTCTTC CASSTLNGGGYNEQFF TRBD2 TRBV19 16 - TRBJ2-1
TGTGCCACCAGTGACTTTGCTCACGGGCCGGAGGACACTGAAGCTTTCTTT CATSDFAHGPEDTEAFF - TRBV24-1 17 - TRBJ1-1
TGTGCCAGCAGCCCGCGGAGGCTCACAGATACGCAGTATTTT CASSPRRLTDTQYF - TRBV7-8 14 - TRBJ2-3
TGCGCCAGCAGCCAACAGGGCTCCGAGCAGTACTTC CASSQQGSEQYF - TRBV5-1 12 once TRBJ2-7
TGTGCCAGCAGCTTGCAGGGTAGTCCTGAGACCCAGTACTTC CASSLQGSPETQYF - TRBV11-3 14 - TRBJ2-5
TGTGCCATCAGCATTTCCACAGGGCGGGCTAACTATGGCTACACCTTC CAISISTGRANYGYTF - TRBV10-3 16 - TRBJ1-2
TGTGCCAGTAGTATGGGGGGGGGCGATCAGCCCCAGCATTTT CASSMGGGDQPQHF - TRBV19 14 - TRBJ1-5
TGTGCCAGCTCACCGGACAGCAATCCTACAACTGGAAACACCATATATTTT CASSPDSNPTTGNTIYF - TRBV18 17 - TRBJ1-3